This T cell receptor beta chain was observed in a study of cytotoxic CD8 clonotypes in ibrutinib-treated CLL. Study background: Responses: around 25 partial, 2 complete; after median approximately 68 months, about 15 stayed remitted, approximately twelve progressed.

With 2 bases clipped from V and 9 bases from J, the junction kept 8 bases outside the gene matches. The CDR3 sequence is 15 residues long. Germline V lookup: CDR1 LGHNT, CDR2 FRNRAP. Produced via immunoSEQ multiplex PCR; TCRdb's table is partial and in-frame only. The sample records roughly 330,000 clones, roughly two thirds being singletons. This sample comprised PBMCs, obtained after 36 months of ibrutinib treatment. The source of this sequence is a human donor with chronic lymphocytic leukemia. This chain joins TRBV12-5 and TRBJ2-1; 9 bases align to TRBD1. CDR3: CASGLPQGQGVEQFF. CDR3 in DNA: TGTGCTAGTGGTTTGCCCCAGGGACAGGGAGTTGAGCAGTTCTTC.